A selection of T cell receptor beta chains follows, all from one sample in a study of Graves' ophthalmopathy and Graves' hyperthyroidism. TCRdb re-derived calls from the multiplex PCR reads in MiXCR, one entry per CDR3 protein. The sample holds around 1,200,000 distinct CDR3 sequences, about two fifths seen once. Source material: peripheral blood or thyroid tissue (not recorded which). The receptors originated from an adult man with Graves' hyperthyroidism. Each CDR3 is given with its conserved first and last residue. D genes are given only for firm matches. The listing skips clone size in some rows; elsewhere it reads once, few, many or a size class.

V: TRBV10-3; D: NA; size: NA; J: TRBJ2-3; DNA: TGTGCCATCGGATACGCAGATACGCAGTATTTT; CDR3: CAIGYADTQYF
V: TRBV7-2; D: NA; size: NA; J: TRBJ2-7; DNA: TGTGCCAGCAGTGAAATTGGCGAGCAGTACTTC; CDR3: CASSEIGEQYF
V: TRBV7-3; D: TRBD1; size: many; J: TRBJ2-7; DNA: TGTGCCAGCAGCTTCGCAGGGGGTAGTCGGTACGAGCAGTACTTC; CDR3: CASSFAGGSRYEQYF
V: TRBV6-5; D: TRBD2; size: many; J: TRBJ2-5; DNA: TGTGCCAGCACCAACAGACTAGCGGATCAAGAGACCCAGTACTTC; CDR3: CASTNRLADQETQYF
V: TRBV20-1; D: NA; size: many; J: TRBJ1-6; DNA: TGCAGTGCTAGAGATCCAGGGAGAGGTGACTCACCCCTCCACTTT; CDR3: CSARDPGRGDSPLHF
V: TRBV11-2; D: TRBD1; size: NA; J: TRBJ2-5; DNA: TGTGCCAGCAGCCAGACAGGGGGCATTGGGGCCCAGTACTTC; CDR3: CASSQTGGIGAQYF
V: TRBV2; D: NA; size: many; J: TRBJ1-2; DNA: TGTGCCAGCAGTGCCGCCGGACAGAACTATGGCTACACCTTC; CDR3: CASSAAGQNYGYTF
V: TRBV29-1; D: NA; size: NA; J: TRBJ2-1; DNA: TGCAGCGTTGAAAGGACTAACAATGAGCAGTTCTTC; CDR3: CSVERTNNEQFF
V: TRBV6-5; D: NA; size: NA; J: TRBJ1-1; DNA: TGTGCCAGCAACTATCAGGCGAACACTGAAGCTTTCTTT; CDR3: CASNYQANTEAFF
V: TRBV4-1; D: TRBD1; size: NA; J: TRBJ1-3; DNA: TGCGCCAGCAGCGGTGGACAGGGGGCAGCTGGAAACACCATATATTTT; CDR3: CASSGGQGAAGNTIYF
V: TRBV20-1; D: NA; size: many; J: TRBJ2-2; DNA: TGCAGTGCTAGAGATGGAGGATCCGGGGAGCTGTTTTTT; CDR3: CSARDGGSGELFF
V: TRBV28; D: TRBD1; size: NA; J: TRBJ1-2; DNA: TGTGCCAGCAGTACACCCTCAGGGGGAGGCTACACCTTC; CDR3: CASSTPSGGGYTF
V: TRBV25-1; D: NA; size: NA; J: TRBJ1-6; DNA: TGTGCCAGCATTGGGACCGGATCACCCCTCCACTTT; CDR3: CASIGTGSPLHF
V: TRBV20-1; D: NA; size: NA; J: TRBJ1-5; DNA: TGCAGTGCTGGCCTGGACACTTATAGCAATCAGCCCCAGCATTTT; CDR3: CSAGLDTYSNQPQHF
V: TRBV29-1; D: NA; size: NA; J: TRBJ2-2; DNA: TGCAGCTTATGGGCAGGGGCGAGGAACACCGGGGAGCTGTTTTTT; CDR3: CSLWAGARNTGELFF
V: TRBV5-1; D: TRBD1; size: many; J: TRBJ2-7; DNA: TGCGCCAGCAGCCGGACCGGGACAGGGGGCTGGTACGAGCAGTACTTC; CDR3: CASSRTGTGGWYEQYF
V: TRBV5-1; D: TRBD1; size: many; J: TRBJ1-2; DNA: TGCGCCAGCAGCCATGACAGGGCTTCATTGGGCTACACCTTC; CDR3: CASSHDRASLGYTF
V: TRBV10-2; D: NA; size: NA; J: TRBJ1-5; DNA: TGCGCCAGCAGAGAGGGCGGGTGGGCCAGGCAGCCCCAGCATTTT; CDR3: CASREGGWARQPQHF
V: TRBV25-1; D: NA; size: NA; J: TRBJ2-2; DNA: TGTGCCAGCAGCTCGAGGACCATCGGGGAGCTGTTTTTT; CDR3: CASSSRTIGELFF
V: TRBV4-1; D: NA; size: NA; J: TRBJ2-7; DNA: TGCGCCAGCAGCCAAGATAGAGGGGCGGGACAGCGGCGCGAGCAGTACTTC; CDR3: CASSQDRGAGQRREQYF
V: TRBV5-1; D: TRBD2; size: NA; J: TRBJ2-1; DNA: TGCGCCAGCAGCCAGACACTAGCGGGGGTTATGCATGAGCAGTTCTTC; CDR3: CASSQTLAGVMHEQFF
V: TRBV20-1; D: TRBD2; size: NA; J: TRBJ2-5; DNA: TGCAGTGCTCCTACCCCGGGGGGGGAAGAGACCCAGTACTTC; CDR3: CSAPTPGGEETQYF
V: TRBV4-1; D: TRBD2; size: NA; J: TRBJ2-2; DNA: TGCGCCAGCAGGCGACTAGCGACGAACACCGGGGAGCTGTTTTTT; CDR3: CASRRLATNTGELFF
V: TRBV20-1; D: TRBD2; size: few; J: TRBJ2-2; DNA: TGCAGTGCTAGAGTGGGGCTAGCGGGAGATCGAACCGGGGAGCTGTTTTTT; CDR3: CSARVGLAGDRTGELFF
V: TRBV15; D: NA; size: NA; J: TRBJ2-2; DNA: TGTGCCACCAGCAGTGAGCTTAGAGCGAACACCGGGGAGCTGTTTTTT; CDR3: CATSSELRANTGELFF
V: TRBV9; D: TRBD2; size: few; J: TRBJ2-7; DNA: TGTGCCAGCAGCGTAACGGGACTAGCTAGTTACGAGCAGTACTTC; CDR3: CASSVTGLASYEQYF
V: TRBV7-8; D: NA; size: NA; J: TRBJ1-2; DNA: TGTGCCAGCAGCTCCGGACACCCCGGGAGAAACTATGGCTACACCTTC; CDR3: CASSSGHPGRNYGYTF
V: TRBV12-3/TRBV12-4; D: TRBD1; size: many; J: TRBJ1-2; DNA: TGTGCCAGCAGTTTGGGACAGGGGGCCAAGGGCTACACCTTC; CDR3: CASSLGQGAKGYTF
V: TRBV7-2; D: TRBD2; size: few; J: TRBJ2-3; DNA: TGTGCCAGCAGCGTTAGCGGGGGAGGGCAGTATTTT; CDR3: CASSVSGGGQYF
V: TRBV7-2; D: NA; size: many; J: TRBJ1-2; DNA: TGTGCCAGCAGCTTAGTTAGGGTCCTCTACCGTGGCTACACCTTC; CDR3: CASSLVRVLYRGYTF
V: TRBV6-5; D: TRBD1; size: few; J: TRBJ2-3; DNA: TGTGCCAGCAGTTCGTCTCCGGGACAGGGCACAGATACGCAGTATTTT; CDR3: CASSSSPGQGTDTQYF
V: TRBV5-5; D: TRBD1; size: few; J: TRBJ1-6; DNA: TGTGCCAGCAGCTCGAGGCTATTCGGGACAGGGGTTAATTCACCCCTCCACTTT; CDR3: CASSSRLFGTGVNSPLHF
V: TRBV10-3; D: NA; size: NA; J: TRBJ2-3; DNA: TGTGCCATCCTGGACAGCGATGAAAGCACAGATACGCAGTATTTT; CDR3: CAILDSDESTDTQYF
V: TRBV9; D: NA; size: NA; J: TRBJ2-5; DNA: TGTGCCAGCAGCTCTGTCCAGGCCCTGGCCCAAGAGACCCAGTACTTC; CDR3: CASSSVQALAQETQYF
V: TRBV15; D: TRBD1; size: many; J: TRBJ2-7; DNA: TGTGCCACCAGCACGAACCGGGACAGGGATTACGAGCAGTACTTC; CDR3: CATSTNRDRDYEQYF
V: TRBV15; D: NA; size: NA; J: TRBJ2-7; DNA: TGTGCCACCAGCGAAACGGGAGCAGGGACCTACGAGCAGTACTTC; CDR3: CATSETGAGTYEQYF
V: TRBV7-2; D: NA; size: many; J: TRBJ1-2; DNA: TGTGCCAGCAGCTTAAAGGGGTGGGGGGAAAGCTACACCTTC; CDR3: CASSLKGWGESYTF
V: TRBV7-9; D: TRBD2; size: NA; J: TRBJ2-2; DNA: TGTGCCAGCAGTCCTTTCGGGACTAGCGGGGAGCTGTTTTTT; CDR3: CASSPFGTSGELFF
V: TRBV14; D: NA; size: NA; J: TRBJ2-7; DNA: TGTGCCAGCAGCCAAGTTCCAGGGATGTTGGACGAGCAGTACTTC; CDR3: CASSQVPGMLDEQYF
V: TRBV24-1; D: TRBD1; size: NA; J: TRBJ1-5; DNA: TGTGCCACCAGTGCTAGGGCCACCGGGACAGGGAAGGATCAGCCCCAGCATTTT; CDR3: CATSARATGTGKDQPQHF
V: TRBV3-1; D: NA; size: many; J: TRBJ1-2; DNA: TGTGCCAGCAGCCAAGAAATCTTCTACACCTTC; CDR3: CASSQEIFYTF
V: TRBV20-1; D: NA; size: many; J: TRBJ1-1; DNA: TGCAGTGCTAGAGGAACTATTGTCGAAGCTTTCTTT; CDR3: CSARGTIVEAFF
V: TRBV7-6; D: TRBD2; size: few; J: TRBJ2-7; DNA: TGTGCCAGCAGCTTAGCCCCCCTGAGTAGCGGGGCGTACGAGCAGTACTTC; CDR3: CASSLAPLSSGAYEQYF
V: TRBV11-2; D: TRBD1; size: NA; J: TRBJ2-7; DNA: TGTGCCAGCAGCGCCGAGGGACAGAGCATCTACGAGCAGTACTTC; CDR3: CASSAEGQSIYEQYF
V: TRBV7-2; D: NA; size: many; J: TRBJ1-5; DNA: TGTGCCAGCAGCCAGGACATACCAAATCAGCCCCAGCATTTT; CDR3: CASSQDIPNQPQHF
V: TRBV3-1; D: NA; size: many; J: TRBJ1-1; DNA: TGTGCCAGCAGCCCAGACTTCCGTCCGAACACTGAAGCTTTCTTT; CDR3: CASSPDFRPNTEAFF
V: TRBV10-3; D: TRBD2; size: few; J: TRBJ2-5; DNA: TGTGCCATCAGTGAGTCGAAGGGACTAGCGGCCCAGTACTTC; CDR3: CAISESKGLAAQYF
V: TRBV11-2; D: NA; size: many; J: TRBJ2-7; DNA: TGTGCCAGCAGCCTAAACGACGTCTACGAGCAGTACTTC; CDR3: CASSLNDVYEQYF
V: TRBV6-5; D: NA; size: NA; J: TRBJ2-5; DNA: TGTGCCAGCAGTTACACACAGAACCTGAGGTCGACCCAGTACTTC; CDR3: CASSYTQNLRSTQYF
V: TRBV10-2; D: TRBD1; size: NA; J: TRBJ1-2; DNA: TGCGCCAGCAGTGAGGACAGGGGTCGCGCCCTCTATGGCTACACCTTC; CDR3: CASSEDRGRALYGYTF